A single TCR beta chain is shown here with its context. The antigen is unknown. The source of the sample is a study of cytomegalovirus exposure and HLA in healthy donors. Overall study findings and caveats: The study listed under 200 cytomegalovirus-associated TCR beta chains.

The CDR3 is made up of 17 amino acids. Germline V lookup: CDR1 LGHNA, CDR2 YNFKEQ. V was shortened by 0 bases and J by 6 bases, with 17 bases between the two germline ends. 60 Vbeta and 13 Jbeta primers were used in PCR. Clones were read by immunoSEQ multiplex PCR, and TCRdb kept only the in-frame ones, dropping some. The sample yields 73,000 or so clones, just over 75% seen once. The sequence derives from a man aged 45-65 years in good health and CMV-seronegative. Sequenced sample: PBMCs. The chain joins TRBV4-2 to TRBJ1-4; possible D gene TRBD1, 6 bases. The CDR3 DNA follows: TGTGCCAGCAGCCAAGAGGGAGAGGTGGGGGCTTATGAAAAACTGTTTTTT. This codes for CASSQEGEVGAYEKLFF.